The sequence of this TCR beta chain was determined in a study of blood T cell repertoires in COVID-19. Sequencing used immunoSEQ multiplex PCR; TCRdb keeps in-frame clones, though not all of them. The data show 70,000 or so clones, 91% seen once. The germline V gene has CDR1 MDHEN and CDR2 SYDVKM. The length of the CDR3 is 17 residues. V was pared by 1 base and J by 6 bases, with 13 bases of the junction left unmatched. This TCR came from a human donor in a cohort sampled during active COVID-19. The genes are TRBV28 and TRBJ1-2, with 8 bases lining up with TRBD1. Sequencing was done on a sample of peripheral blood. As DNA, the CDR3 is TGTGCCAGCAGTTTATTGGCTAGGGGACAGGCTGCCGATGGCTACACCTTC. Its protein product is CASSLLARGQAADGYTF.